Sequencing of this T cell receptor (beta chain) was carried out in a study of cytomegalovirus exposure and HLA in healthy donors. The PCR contained 60 Vbeta and 13 Jbeta primers. The method was immunoSEQ multiplex PCR; TCRdb's version includes in-frame clones alone and lacks a portion of them. The sample yields 120,000 to 150,000 clones, around 66% seen once. The CDR3 totals 16 residues. Trimming took 4 bases from V and 5 from J; bases not matched to a gene: 11. From germline, CDR1 is SGHDT and CDR2 YYEEEE. The sequence came from a woman aged 55-70 years in good health and CMV-seronegative. The sample comprised PBMCs. The chain recombines TRBV5-6 with TRBJ2-1; 8 nucleotides agree with TRBD2. The CDR3 region is CASSQLGLAPDNEQFF. CDR3 nucleotides: TGTGCCAGCAGCCAACTCGGACTAGCCCCCGACAATGAGCAGTTCTTC.